The 5 T cell receptor beta chains below come from one sample, sequenced in a study of early T cells in non-severe SARS-CoV-2 infection (dated by TCRdb to the early 2020s). The library was prepared using 5' RACE. Sequencer: NextSeq 500. In-frame beta chains were kept once TCRdb had trimmed the public reads at Q25 with fastp and called clones with MiXCR. For every CDR3 protein sequence, its rows merge into one entry that carries the most common genes and DNA. Here the sample has 20,000 to 30,000 distinct CDR3 sequences; 3.5% to 5% occur a single time. The top ten clonotypes cover about 15% of the sample. Material: whole blood. Receptor source: an adult who was a healthcare worker with PCR-confirmed SARS-CoV-2 infection or an uninfected control (not recorded which).

This clonotype was seen a few times. The chain has TRBV20-1 and TRBJ2-5; 7 bases match TRBD2. The V gene's germline CDR1 is DFQATT and CDR2 SNEGSKA (reference sequence). The CDR3 runs 16 residues. V lost 0 bases to trimming and J lost 0 bases; unmatched junction nucleotides: 7. CDR3 protein: CSARDVLAADQETQYF. DNA of the CDR3: TGCAGTGCTAGAGATGTTCTAGCGGCAGACCAAGAGACCCAGTACTTC.

The chain has TRBV6-2 or TRBV6-3 and TRBJ2-3, with a tentative D call TRBD1 (6 bases). Germline CDR1 and CDR2: MNHEY and SVGEGT. This CDR3 spans 13 amino acids. V was cut by 10 bases and J by 2 bases, with 13 bases left in between. CDR3 sequence reads: CATSGTHTDTQYF. The CDR3 DNA is TGTGCCACCTCGGGGACACACACAGATACGCAGTATTTT.

The gene calls are TRBV6-2 or TRBV6-3 and TRBJ2-7; D possibly corresponds to TRBD2 (7 bases). This CDR3 comprises 14 residues. Trimming left V 7 bases short and J 5 bases short, with 18 bases between. In germline, CDR1 is MNHEY, CDR2 SVGEGT. CDR3 residues: CASTPRRGGDEQYF. Here the CDR3 DNA reads TGTGCCAGCACCCCTAGGAGGGGGGGCGACGAGCAGTACTTC.

There are many counts of this clonotype. The CDR3 nucleotides read TGCGCCAGCAGCTTACAGGGGGGAAACTATGGCTACACCTTC. Protein sequence: CASSLQGGNYGYTF. The genes are TRBV5-1 and TRBJ1-2; 8 bases are shared with TRBD1. Per the germline V gene, CDR1 is SGHRS and CDR2 is YFSETQ. This CDR3 has 14 amino acids. Trimming took 2 bases from V and 2 from J; bases not matched to a gene: 2. Together with reference TRBV5-1 and TRBJ1-2, the CDR3 gives the full variable domain: KAGVTQTPRYLIKTRGQQVTLSCSPISGHRSVSWYQQTPGQGLQFLFEYFSETQRNKGNFPGRFSGRQFSNSRSEMNVSTLELGDSALYLCASSLQGGNYGYTFGSGTRLTVV.

This clonotype was observed many times. V is TRBV6-6 and J is TRBJ2-1; D unclear. CDR3 length equals 11 residues. V was cut by 6 bases and J by 9 bases, with 9 bases left in between. Germline CDR1 is MNHNY and CDR2 is SVGAGI (reference sequence). The CDR3 protein is CASRKFTEQFF. CDR3 nucleotides: TGTGCCAGCAGAAAATTCACTGAGCAGTTCTTC.